The TCR beta chain under discussion was sequenced for a study of vaccination and CD4 T cells after COVID-19. Whole-study context: Control cultures received a CEFX pool, an HIV-1 Nef pool, or no peptide.

The Oncomine TCR Beta short-read assay was what sequenced the DNA obtained from cultured CD4+ T cells. MiXCR was run by TCRdb on the PCR reads, yielding one entry per CDR3 protein. The sample lists 15,000 to 20,000 distinct CDR3 sequences; around 45% were seen once. Germline V gives CDR1 MNHEY, CDR2 SVGEGT. Trimming pared 2 bases from V and 0 bases from J, leaving 2 bases between. The CDR3 covers 14 residues. The sample's treatment: roughly 10-day PBMC culture with coronavirus spike peptide pools or control peptides (ViraFEST assay). This clonotype was counted between two and nine times. The antigen remains undetermined.

The sample here was CD4+ T cells from blood, cultured in vitro, taken after SARS-CoV-2 vaccination. This chain connects TRBV6-2 or TRBV6-3 to TRBJ2-6; D not certain. This clonotype was sampled from a human donor who had recovered from COVID-19. CDR3 region: CASSYNSGANVLTF. For the CDR3, the DNA is TGTGCCAGCAGTTACAACTCTGGGGCCAACGTCCTGACTTTC.